The clone carrying this T cell receptor (beta chain) was observed a few times. For the second PCR, which ran for about 6 to 11 cycles, a sample-barcoded 5' primer and a J-beta primer mix were used. TCRdb itself ran the 5' RACE reads through MiXCR, one entry per CDR3 protein. Of roughly 800,000 distinct CDR3 sequences in the sample, 53% were seen once. CDR3 length equals 11 residues. Trimming removed 5 bases from V and 11 bases from J, with 11 bases in between. This record comes from a study of blood T cells in healthy people across ages. The receptor was isolated from a man older than 75 in good health. Source material: blood. The gene calls are TRBV12-3 or TRBV12-4 and TRBJ2-3; no clear D gene. CDR3 amino acids: CASSPRLRQYF. CDR3 DNA: TGTGCCAGCAGTCCCAGGCTCCGGCAGTATTTT.